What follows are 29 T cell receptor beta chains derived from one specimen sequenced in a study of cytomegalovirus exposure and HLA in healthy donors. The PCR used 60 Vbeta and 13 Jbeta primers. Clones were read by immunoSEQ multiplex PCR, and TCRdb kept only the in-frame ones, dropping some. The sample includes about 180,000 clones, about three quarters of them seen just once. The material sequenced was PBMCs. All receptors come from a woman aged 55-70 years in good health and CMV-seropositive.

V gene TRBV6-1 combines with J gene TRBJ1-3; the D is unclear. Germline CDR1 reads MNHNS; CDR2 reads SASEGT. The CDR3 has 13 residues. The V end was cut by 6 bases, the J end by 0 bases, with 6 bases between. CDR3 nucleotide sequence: TGTGCCAGCAGACAGTCCTCTGGAAACACCATATATTTT. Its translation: CASRQSSGNTIYF.

The CDR3 DNA reads TGCGCCAGCAGCCAAGCGGTAGGGGCCAACGTCCTGACTTTC. It yields the protein CASSQAVGANVLTF. The chain links TRBV4-1 to TRBJ2-6; no reliable D call. This CDR3 has 14 residues. With 1 base removed from V and 4 bases from J, the gap between germline ends came to 5 bases. Germline CDR1 and CDR2: MGHRA and YSYEKL.

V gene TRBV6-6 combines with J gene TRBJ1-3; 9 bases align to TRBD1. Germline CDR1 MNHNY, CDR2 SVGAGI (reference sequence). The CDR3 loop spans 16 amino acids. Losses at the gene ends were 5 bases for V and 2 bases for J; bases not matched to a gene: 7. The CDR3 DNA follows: TGTGCCAGCAGTGGGCGGGGGACAGGGCCTGGAAACACCATATATTTT. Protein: CASSGRGTGPGNTIYF.

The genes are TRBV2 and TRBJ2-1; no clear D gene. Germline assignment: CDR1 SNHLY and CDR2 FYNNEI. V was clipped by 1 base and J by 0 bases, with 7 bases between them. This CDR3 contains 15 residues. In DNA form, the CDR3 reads TGTGCCAGCAGTGAAGGCCTAAGCTCCTACAATGAGCAGTTCTTC. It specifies CASSEGLSSYNEQFF.

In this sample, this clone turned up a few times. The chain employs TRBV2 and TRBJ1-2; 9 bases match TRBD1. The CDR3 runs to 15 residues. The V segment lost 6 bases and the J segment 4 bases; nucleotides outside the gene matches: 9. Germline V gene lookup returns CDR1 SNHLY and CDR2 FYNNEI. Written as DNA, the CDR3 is TGTGCCAGCAGGAAGGACCTGGGACAGGGCTATGGCTACACCTTC. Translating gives CASRKDLGQGYGYTF.

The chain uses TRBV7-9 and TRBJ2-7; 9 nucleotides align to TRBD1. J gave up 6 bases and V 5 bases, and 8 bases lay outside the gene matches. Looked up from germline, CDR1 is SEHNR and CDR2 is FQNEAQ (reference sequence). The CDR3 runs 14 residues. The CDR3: CASSLGDRVAEQYF. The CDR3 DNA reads TGTGCCAGCAGCCTGGGGGACAGGGTGGCCGAGCAGTACTTC.

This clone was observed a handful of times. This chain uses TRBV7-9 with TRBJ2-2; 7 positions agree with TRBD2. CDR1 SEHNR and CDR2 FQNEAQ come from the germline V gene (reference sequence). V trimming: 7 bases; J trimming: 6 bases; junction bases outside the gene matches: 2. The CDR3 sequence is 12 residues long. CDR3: CASIGGAGELFF. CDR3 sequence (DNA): TGTGCCAGCATTGGGGGGGCCGGGGAGCTGTTTTTT.

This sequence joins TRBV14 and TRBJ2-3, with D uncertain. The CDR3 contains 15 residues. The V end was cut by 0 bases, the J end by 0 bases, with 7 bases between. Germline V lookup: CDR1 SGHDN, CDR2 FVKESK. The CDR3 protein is CASSQERRSTDTQYF. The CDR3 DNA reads TGTGCCAGCAGCCAAGAGCGGAGAAGCACAGATACGCAGTATTTT. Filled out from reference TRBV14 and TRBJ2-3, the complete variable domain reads EAGVTQFPSHSVIEKGQTVTLRCDPISGHDNLYWYRRVMGKEIKFLLHFVKESKQDESGMPNNRFLAERTGGTYSTLKVQPAELEDSGVYFCASSQERRSTDTQYFGPGTRLTVL.

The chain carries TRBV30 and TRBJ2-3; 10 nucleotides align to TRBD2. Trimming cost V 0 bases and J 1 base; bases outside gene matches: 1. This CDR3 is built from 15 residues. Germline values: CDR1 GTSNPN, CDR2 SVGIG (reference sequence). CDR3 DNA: TGTGCCTGGAGTGTAGCGGGAGGGCGCACAGATACGCAGTATTTT. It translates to CAWSVAGGRTDTQYF.

CDR3 sequence reads: CASSLRLAGADNEQFF. CDR3 in DNA: TGTGCCAGCAGCCTAAGACTAGCGGGGGCCGACAATGAGCAGTTCTTC. V gene TRBV7-3 combines with J gene TRBJ2-1, with 12 bases identical to TRBD2. V shed 5 bases and J 5 bases; nucleotides not matched to a gene: 7. Germline V lookup: CDR1 SGHTA, CDR2 FQGTGA. CDR3 length: 16 residues.

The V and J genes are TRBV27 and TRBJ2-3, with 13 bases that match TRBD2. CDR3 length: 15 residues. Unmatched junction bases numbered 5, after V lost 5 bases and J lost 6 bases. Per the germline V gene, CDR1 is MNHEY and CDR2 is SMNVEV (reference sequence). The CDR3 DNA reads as TGTGCCAGCAGTCCCGGACTAGCGGGAGTTGATACGCAGTATTTT. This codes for CASSPGLAGVDTQYF.

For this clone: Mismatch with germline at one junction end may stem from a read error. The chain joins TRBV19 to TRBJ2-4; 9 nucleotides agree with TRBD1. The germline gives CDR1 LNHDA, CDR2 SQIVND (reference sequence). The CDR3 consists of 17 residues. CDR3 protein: CASSTSPGTGSKNSQYF. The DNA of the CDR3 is TGTGCCAGTAGTACAAGTCCCGGGACAGGGTCCAAAAACAGTCAGTACTTC. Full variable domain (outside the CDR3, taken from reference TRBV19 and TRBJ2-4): DGGITQSPKYLFRKEGQNVTLSCEQNLNHDAMYWYRQDPGQGLRLIYYSQIVNDFQKGDIAEGYSVSREKKESFPLTVTSAQKNPTAFYLCASSTSPGTGSKNSQYFGAGTRLSVL.

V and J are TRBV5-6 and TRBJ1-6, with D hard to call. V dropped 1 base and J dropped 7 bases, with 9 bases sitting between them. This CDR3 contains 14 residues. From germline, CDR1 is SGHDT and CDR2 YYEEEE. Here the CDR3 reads CASSLRQVNSPLHF. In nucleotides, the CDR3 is TGTGCCAGCAGCTTGCGACAAGTGAATTCACCCCTCCACTTT.

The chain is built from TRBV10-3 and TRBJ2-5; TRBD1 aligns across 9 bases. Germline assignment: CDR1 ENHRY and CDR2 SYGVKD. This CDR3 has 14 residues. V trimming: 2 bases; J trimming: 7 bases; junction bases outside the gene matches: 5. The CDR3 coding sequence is TGTGCCATCAGTGAGACAGGGGGCCGCTTGACCCAGTACTTC. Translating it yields CAISETGGRLTQYF.

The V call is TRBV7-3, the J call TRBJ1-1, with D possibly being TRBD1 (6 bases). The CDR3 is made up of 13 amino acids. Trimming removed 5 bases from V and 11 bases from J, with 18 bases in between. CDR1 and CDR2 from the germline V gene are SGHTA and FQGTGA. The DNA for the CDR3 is TGTGCCAGCAGCCTCACAGGGAAATTGGGGGCTTTCTTT. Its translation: CASSLTGKLGAFF.

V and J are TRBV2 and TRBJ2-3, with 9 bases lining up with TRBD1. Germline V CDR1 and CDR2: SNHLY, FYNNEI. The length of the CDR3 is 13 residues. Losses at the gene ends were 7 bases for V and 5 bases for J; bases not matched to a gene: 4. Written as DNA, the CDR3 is TGTGCCAGCATGACAGGGGGTCTAGATACGCAGTATTTT. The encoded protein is CASMTGGLDTQYF.

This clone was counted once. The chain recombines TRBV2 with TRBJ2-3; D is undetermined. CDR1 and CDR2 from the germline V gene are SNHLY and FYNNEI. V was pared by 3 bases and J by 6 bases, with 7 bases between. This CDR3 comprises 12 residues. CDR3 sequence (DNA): TGTGCCAGCAGTGAGCGGAGTGATACGCAGTATTTT. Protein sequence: CASSERSDTQYF.

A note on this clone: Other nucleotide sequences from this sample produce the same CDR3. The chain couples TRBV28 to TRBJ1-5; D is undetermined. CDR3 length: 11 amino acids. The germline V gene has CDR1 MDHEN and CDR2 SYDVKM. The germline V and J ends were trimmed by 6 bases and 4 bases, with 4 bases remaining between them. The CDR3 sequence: CASSLNQPQHF. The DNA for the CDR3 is TGTGCCAGCAGCCTTAATCAGCCCCAGCATTTT.

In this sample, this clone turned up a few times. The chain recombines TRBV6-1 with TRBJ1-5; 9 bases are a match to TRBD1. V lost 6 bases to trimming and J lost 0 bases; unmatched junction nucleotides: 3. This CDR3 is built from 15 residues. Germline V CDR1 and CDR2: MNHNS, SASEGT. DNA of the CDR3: TGTGCCAGCAGCCGGGACAGGGCTAGCAATCAGCCCCAGCATTTT. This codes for CASSRDRASNQPQHF.

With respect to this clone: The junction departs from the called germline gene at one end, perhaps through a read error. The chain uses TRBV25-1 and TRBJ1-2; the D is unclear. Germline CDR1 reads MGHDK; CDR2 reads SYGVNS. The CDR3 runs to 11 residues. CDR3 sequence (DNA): TGTGCCAGCAGTGAGGCGGCTTGGTTGGCCTTC. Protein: CASSEAAWLAF.

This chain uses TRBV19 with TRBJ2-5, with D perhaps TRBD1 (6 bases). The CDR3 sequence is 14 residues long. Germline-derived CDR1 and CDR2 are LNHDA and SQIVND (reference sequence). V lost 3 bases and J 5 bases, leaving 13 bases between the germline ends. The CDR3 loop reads CASSIPQGEETQYF. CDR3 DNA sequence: TGTGCCAGTAGTATTCCACAGGGTGAGGAGACCCAGTACTTC. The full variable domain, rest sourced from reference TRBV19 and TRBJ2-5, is DGGITQSPKYLFRKEGQNVTLSCEQNLNHDAMYWYRQDPGQGLRLIYYSQIVNDFQKGDIAEGYSVSREKKESFPLTVTSAQKNPTAFYLCASSIPQGEETQYFGPGTRLLVL.

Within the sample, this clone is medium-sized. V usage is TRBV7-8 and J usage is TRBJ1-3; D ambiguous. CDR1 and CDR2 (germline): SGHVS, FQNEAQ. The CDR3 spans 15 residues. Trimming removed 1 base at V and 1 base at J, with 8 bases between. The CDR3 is CASSLVPGSGNTIYF. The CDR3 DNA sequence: TGTGCCAGCAGCTTAGTACCGGGTTCTGGAAACACCATATATTTT.

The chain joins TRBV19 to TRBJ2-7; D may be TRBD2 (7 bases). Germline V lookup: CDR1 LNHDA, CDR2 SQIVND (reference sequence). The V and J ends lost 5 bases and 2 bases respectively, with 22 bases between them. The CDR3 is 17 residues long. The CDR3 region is CASSSFPRGAGTYEQYF. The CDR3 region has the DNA TGTGCCAGTAGTTCTTTTCCCCGGGGGGCAGGGACCTACGAGCAGTACTTC.

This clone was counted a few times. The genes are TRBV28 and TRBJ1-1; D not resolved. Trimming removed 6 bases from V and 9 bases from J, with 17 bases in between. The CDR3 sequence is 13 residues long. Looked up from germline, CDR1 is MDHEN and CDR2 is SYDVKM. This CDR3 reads CASSGGYADKAFF. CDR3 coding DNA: TGTGCCAGCAGCGGAGGATACGCCGATAAAGCTTTCTTT. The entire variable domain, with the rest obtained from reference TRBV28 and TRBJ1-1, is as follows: DVKVTQSSRYLVKRTGEKVFLECVQDMDHENMFWYRQDPGLGLRLIYFSYDVKMKEKGDIPEGYSVSREKKERFSLILESASTNQTSMYLCASSGGYADKAFFGQGTRLTVV.

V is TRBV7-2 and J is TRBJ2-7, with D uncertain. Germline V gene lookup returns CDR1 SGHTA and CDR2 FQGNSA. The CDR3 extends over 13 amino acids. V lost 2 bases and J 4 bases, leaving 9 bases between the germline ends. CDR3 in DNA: TGTGCCAGCAGCTTAAGGAGCATTTACGAGCAGTACTTC. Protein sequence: CASSLRSIYEQYF. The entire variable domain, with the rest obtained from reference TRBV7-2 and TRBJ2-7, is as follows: GAGVSQSPSNKVTEKGKDVELRCDPISGHTALYWYRQSLGQGLEFLIYFQGNSAPDKSGLPSDRFSAERTGGSVSTLTIQRTQQEDSAVYLCASSLRSIYEQYFGPGTRLTVT.

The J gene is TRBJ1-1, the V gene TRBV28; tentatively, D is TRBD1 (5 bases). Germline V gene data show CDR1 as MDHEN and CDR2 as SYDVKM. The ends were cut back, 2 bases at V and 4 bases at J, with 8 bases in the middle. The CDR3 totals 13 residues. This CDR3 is CASSLLGVTEAFF. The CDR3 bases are TGTGCCAGCAGTTTACTAGGGGTCACTGAAGCTTTCTTT.

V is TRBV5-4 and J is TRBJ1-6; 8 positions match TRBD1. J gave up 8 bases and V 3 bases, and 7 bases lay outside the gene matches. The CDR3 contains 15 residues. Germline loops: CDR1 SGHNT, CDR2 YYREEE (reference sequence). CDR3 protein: CASSSSGGGYSPLHF. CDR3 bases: TGTGCCAGCAGCTCATCAGGGGGCGGGTATTCACCCCTCCACTTT.

CDR3 residues: CASSAGQGREQYF. Here the CDR3 DNA reads TGTGCCAGCAGCGCAGGACAGGGACGCGAGCAGTACTTC. This chain joins TRBV11-2 and TRBJ2-7, with TRBD1 matching 8 bases. CDR3 size: 13 residues. The germline gives CDR1 SGHAT, CDR2 FQNNGV. V lost 5 bases and J lost 6; bases outside the gene matches: 6.

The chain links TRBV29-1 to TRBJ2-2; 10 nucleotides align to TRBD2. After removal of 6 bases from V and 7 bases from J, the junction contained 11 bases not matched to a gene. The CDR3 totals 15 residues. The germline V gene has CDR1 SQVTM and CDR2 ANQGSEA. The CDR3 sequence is CSVLGLASRSGELFF. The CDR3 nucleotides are TGCAGCGTCTTGGGACTAGCGTCCCGGAGCGGGGAGCTGTTTTTT.